The clone carrying this TCR beta chain was recorded many times. This entry is derived from a study of spatial heterogeneity in lung cancer. The wider study: Around 22 months after resection was the median timing of the follow-up PBMC samples, which were sequenced when available. TCR and UMI combinations that were unique each appeared, on average, more than ten times in raw reads. Detected beta-chain sequences consistently exceeded alpha-chain sequences.

Using its own MiXCR run on the 5' RACE reads, TCRdb lists one record per CDR3 protein. This sample carries around 110,000 distinct CDR3 sequences, 12% of them seen once, and the ten largest clones take about 15%. The V gene's germline CDR1 is SGHTS and CDR2 YDEGEE. The CDR3 length is 11 residues. The germline V and J ends were trimmed by 7 bases and 5 bases, with 10 bases remaining between them. Time point reported: blood at routine non-recurrence follow-up after resection. Whole RNA obtained from tumor, nontumor lung or frozen PBMC underwent sequencing without sorting. The receptor was isolated from a male donor with early-stage non-small cell lung cancer. This chain connects TRBV5-8 to TRBJ2-7, with a tentative D call TRBD1 (6 bases). The sample consisted of PBMCs, taken at follow-up. The CDR3 DNA reads TGTGCCAGCGTCTACAGGGACGAGCAGTACTTC. It yields the protein CASVYRDEQYF. Complete variable domain (other parts from reference TRBV5-8 and TRBJ2-7): EAGVTQSPTHLIKTRGQQATLRCSPISGHTSVYWYQQALGLGLQFLLWYDEGEERNRGNFPPRFSGRQFPNYSSELNVNALELEDSALYLCASVYRDEQYFGPGTRLTVT.